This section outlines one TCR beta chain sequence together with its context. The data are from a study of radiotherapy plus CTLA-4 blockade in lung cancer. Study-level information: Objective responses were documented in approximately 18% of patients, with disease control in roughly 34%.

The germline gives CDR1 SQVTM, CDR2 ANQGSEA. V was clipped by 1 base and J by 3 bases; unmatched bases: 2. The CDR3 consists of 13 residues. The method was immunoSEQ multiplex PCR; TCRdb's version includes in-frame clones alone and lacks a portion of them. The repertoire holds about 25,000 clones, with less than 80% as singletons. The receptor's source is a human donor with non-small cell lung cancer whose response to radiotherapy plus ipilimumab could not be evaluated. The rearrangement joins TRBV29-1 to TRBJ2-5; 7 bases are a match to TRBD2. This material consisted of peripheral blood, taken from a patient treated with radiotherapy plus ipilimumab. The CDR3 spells CSVEGTREETQYF. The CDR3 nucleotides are TGCAGCGTTGAAGGGACTAGGGAAGAGACCCAGTACTTC.